These T cell receptor beta chains were read from a single sample in a study of lymphopenia after photon versus proton radiotherapy. Produced via immunoSEQ multiplex PCR; TCRdb's table is partial and in-frame only. The profile covers over 50,000 clones, with more than 75% appearing a single time and approximately 2.2% taken by the ten largest. Here the sequenced sample was peripheral blood, taken from a patient treated with photon-based radiotherapy. Receptor source: a man aged 40-49 years with gastric cancer. The CDR3 runs from the conserved cysteine through the conserved F or W. A D gene is named only where the DNA matches it firmly.

D	V	J	CDR3
NA	TRBV27	TRBJ2-1	CASISQGKNNEQFF
NA	TRBV4-3	TRBJ1-5	CASSQDLTGNQPQHF
NA	TRBV5-1	TRBJ2-1	CASSLVGQWSDEQFF
NA	TRBV7-8	TRBJ2-2	CASSMDGSRGELFF
NA	TRBV13	TRBJ2-7	CASSLVQGDEQYF
NA	TRBV16	TRBJ1-2	CASTRWRGYTF
TRBD1	TRBV7-2	TRBJ1-3	CASRTGGIGNTIYF
TRBD1	TRBV5-1	TRBJ2-5	CASSQNTGGKETQYF
NA	TRBV9	TRBJ2-1	CASSVDDSASSYNEQFF
NA	TRBV5-1	TRBJ2-1	CASGFDSAALNEQFF
NA	TRBV9	TRBJ2-7	CASNQGGGARNEQYF
NA	TRBV20-1	TRBJ2-1	CSARDMNEQFF
NA	TRBV29-1	TRBJ1-2	CSVESSPSGYTF
NA	TRBV7-2	TRBJ1-2	CASSLGGGMAWGYTF
TRBD1	TRBV10-1	TRBJ2-3	CASSWTGTDTQYF
NA	TRBV9	TRBJ1-2	CASSVGRGGAFANYGYTF
TRBD1	TRBV7-3	TRBJ1-3	CASSLEGTGFSGNTIYF
NA	TRBV4-3	TRBJ2-4	CASSQDHGRSIAKNIQYF
TRBD1	TRBV2	TRBJ1-5	CASSSDRGNQPQHF
NA	TRBV18	TRBJ2-7	CASSPLAGDEQYF
TRBD1	TRBV5-4	TRBJ2-7	CASSLDRGSSYEQYF
NA	TRBV2	TRBJ1-4	CASNYRDNEKLFF
NA	TRBV4-2	TRBJ1-5	CASSRGTAQPQHF
NA	TRBV28	TRBJ1-2	CASRTNYGYTF
NA	TRBV6-5	TRBJ2-5	CATSGQSETQYF
TRBD2	TRBV4-2	TRBJ2-5	CASSQDWTSEETQYF
TRBD1	TRBV6-5	TRBJ1-5	CASNLARGVGPQHF
NA	TRBV7-9	TRBJ1-4	CASSPDATNEKLFF
TRBD2	TRBV13	TRBJ2-3	CASSSWGRVQRGSTDTQYF
TRBD2	TRBV29-1	TRBJ2-2	CSVRATSGGAGELFF
NA	TRBV11-2	TRBJ1-6	CASSLGEASPLHF
TRBD1	TRBV5-1	TRBJ1-2	CASSPPDRDYGYTF
TRBD2	TRBV11-2	TRBJ2-1	CASSLWTSGGARNEQFF
NA	TRBV7-2	TRBJ2-5	CASSTATQETQYF
NA	TRBV6-1	TRBJ2-2	CASRGVRNTGELFF
TRBD1	TRBV4-3	TRBJ2-1	CASSPKGAGYNEQFF
NA	TRBV9	TRBJ1-5	CASSSGFNQPQHF
NA	TRBV9	TRBJ2-3	CASSVGTGSGTDTQYF
NA	TRBV2	TRBJ1-4	CASSRDKNEKLFF
TRBD1	TRBV18	TRBJ2-7	CASSPGTGGTYEQYF
TRBD2	TRBV5-4	TRBJ2-7	CASTRGVGRGLAIDF
TRBD1	TRBV30	TRBJ1-2	CAWSPGPKTGRRVRYGYTF
NA	TRBV5-5	TRBJ2-1	CASSLRRPENNEQFF
NA	TRBV9	TRBJ1-4	CASSVGLQLNEKLFF